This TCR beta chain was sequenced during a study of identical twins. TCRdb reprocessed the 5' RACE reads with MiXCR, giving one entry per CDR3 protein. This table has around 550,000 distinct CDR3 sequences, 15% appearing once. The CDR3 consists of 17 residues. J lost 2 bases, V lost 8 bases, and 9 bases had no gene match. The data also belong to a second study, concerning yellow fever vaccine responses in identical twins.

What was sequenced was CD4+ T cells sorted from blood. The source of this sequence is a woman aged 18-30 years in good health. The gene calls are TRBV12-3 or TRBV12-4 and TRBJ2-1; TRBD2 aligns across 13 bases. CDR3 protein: CASCRTSGRAPYNEQFF. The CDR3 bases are TGTGCCAGCTGCCGAACTAGCGGGAGGGCCCCCTACAATGAGCAGTTCTTC.